This TCR beta chain was captured by sequencing in a study of T cell repertoires in ileal Crohn's disease. About the research overall: At surgery, roughly 35% of patients smoked, with median disease duration approximately 7.3 years. At postoperative colonoscopy, neoterminal ileum biopsies were taken as M6.

J lost 4 bases, V lost 6 bases, and 7 bases had no gene match. The CDR3 spans 15 residues. Germline-derived CDR1 and CDR2 are SEHNR and FQNEAQ (reference sequence). Study-wide findings and caveats: Active smokers at surgery had more clonal expansions than non-smokers. The median delay to postoperative endoscopy was nearly seven months.

With respect to this clone: The antigen is unknown.

Produced via immunoSEQ multiplex PCR; TCRdb's table is partial and in-frame only. The table lists a few thousand clones, around 71% of them singletons. As for time point: neoterminal ileum biopsy at postoperative endoscopy, about 6 months after surgery. The receptor comes from an adult with Crohn's disease. V is TRBV7-9 and J is TRBJ2-1, with TRBD2 matching 9 bases. Specimen: ileal tissue. The CDR3 coding sequence is TGTGCCAGCAGGGGCCTTAGCGGGGGATACAATGAGCAGTTCTTC. Its protein is CASRGLSGGYNEQFF.